Shown below are 30 T cell receptor beta chains from a single sample sequenced in a study of shared clonotypes between healthy human individuals. Naive CD8 cells lacked CD45RO, underwent positive selection for CCR7 and left out terminally differentiated effector memory CD45RA+ cells. Sequenced by immunoSEQ multiplex PCR; TCRdb stores in-frame clones only, minus some. This sample has 450,000 to 700,000 clones, with over 95% found just once. What was sequenced was naive CD8+ T cells sorted from blood. These TCRs come from a woman aged 25 to 39 in good health.

CDR3 DNA: TGCGCCAGCAGTGAGGGGGGACTAGCGGGATCCTACGAGCAGTACTTC. As protein: CASSEGGLAGSYEQYF. The chain recombines TRBV10-1 with TRBJ2-7; TRBD2 matches 13 bases. CDR1 and CDR2 from the germline V gene are WNHNN and SYGVQD (reference sequence). V dropped 2 bases and J dropped 1; count of bases not matched to a gene: 2. This CDR3 has 16 residues.

The chain combines TRBV30 with TRBJ2-1; 7 nucleotides line up with TRBD2. J gave up 7 bases and V 0 bases, and 3 bases lay outside the gene matches. Germline V gene data show CDR1 as GTSNPN and CDR2 as SVGIG (reference sequence). The CDR3 loop spans 13 amino acids. As DNA, the CDR3 is TGTGCCTGGAGTGTACAAGCGGGAAATGAGCAGTTCTTC. Translating gives CAWSVQAGNEQFF.

The V and J genes are TRBV9 and TRBJ1-1; TRBD1 aligns across 7 bases. With 4 bases clipped from V and 5 bases from J, the junction kept 5 bases outside the gene matches. The CDR3 sequence is 13 residues long. Germline-derived CDR1 and CDR2 are SGDLS and YYNGEE. CDR3 coding DNA: TGTGCCAGCAGCATAGGGGGCGCGACTGAAGCTTTCTTT. This codes for CASSIGGATEAFF.

This chain connects TRBV7-9 to TRBJ2-1; 10 nucleotides line up with TRBD1. This CDR3 has 16 residues. Germline V gene lookup returns CDR1 SEHNR and CDR2 FQNEAQ (reference sequence). V gave up 1 base and J gave up 1 base; unmatched junction bases: 1. CDR3 in amino acids: CASSLEGQGSYNEQFF. For the CDR3, the DNA is TGTGCCAGCAGCTTAGAGGGACAGGGGTCCTACAATGAGCAGTTCTTC.

This clone appeared once. The genes are TRBV5-1 and TRBJ2-1, with D tentatively TRBD2 (7 bases). The CDR3 contains 17 residues. The germline V gene encodes CDR1 SGHRS and CDR2 YFSETQ. Trimming removed 1 base at V and 7 bases at J, with 21 bases between. CDR3 residues: CASSLRAGHTYWNEQFF. The CDR3 DNA sequence: TGCGCCAGCAGCTTGCGAGCGGGACATACCTATTGGAATGAGCAGTTCTTC.

This chain joins TRBV29-1 and TRBJ2-7; weak D call: TRBD2 (5 bases). CDR1 and CDR2 (germline): SQVTM, ANQGSEA. The CDR3 is 13 amino acids. Trimming pared 7 bases from V and 3 bases from J, leaving 16 bases between. The CDR3 DNA is TGCAGCGCAAACCGTCGGGGAAACTACGAGCAGTACTTC. Protein sequence: CSANRRGNYEQYF.

The V gene is TRBV6-1, the J gene TRBJ2-7; D tentatively reads TRBD1 or TRBD2 (5 bases each). Trimming pared 3 bases from V and 9 bases from J, leaving 18 bases between. This CDR3 spans 14 amino acids. The germline gives CDR1 MNHNS, CDR2 SASEGT. CDR3 amino acids: CASSDLTVGILQYF. Written as DNA, the CDR3 is TGTGCCAGCAGTGACCTGACAGTCGGGATTTTGCAGTACTTC.

This clone is a singleton in its sample. This chain connects TRBV5-4 to TRBJ2-4; D is perhaps TRBD1 (6 bases). The germline V gene encodes CDR1 SGHNT and CDR2 YYREEE (reference sequence). CDR3 length equals 15 residues. Deletions cut 2 bases from V and 9 bases from J, with 18 bases between. The CDR3 reads CASSFQQGGSAIQYF. The CDR3 bases are TGTGCCAGCAGCTTCCAACAGGGTGGCTCCGCCATTCAGTACTTC.

This clone was recorded once. The chain has TRBV5-4 and TRBJ1-2; TRBD1 matches 11 bases. Per germline, CDR1 SGHNT and CDR2 YYREEE (reference sequence). J lost 4 bases, V lost 0 bases, and 2 bases had no gene match. There are 15 residues in the CDR3. The CDR3 sequence: CASSLGDRGGYGYTF. The CDR3 nucleotides are TGTGCCAGCAGCTTGGGGGACAGGGGGGGCTATGGCTACACCTTC.

This chain links TRBV28 with TRBJ2-7; maybe TRBD2 (6 bases). Trimming removed 5 bases from V and 0 bases from J, with 17 bases in between. Germline lookup yields CDR1 MDHEN and CDR2 SYDVKM. There are 16 residues in the CDR3. CDR3 region: CASSPLAETSSYEQYF. The CDR3 DNA follows: TGTGCCAGCAGTCCATTAGCGGAAACTAGCTCCTACGAGCAGTACTTC.

This clone was picked up a small number of times. This rearrangement joins TRBV5-1 to TRBJ1-1, with 7 bases fitting TRBD1. Germline loops: CDR1 SGHRS, CDR2 YFSETQ. V gave up 4 bases and J gave up 7 bases; unmatched junction bases: 7. The CDR3 covers 13 residues. The CDR3 sequence is CASSPSTGNEAFF. CDR3 in DNA: TGCGCCAGCAGCCCCTCGACAGGGAATGAAGCTTTCTTT.

This chain links TRBV13 with TRBJ2-2; no clear D gene. Germline V gene sequence: CDR1 PRHDT, CDR2 FYEKMQ (reference sequence). This CDR3 has 13 residues. Trimming pared 5 bases from V and 4 bases from J, leaving 8 bases between. CDR3 DNA: TGTGCCAGCAGCCTCGAGTCCACCGGGGAGCTGTTTTTT. It codes for CASSLESTGELFF.

As concerns this clone: Different DNA sequences within this sample yield the same CDR3. The chain links TRBV27 to TRBJ1-2; 9 bases align to TRBD1. This CDR3 is 13 amino acids long. V was pared by 5 bases and J by 7 bases, with 5 bases of the junction left unmatched. Germline V gene lookup returns CDR1 MNHEY and CDR2 SMNVEV (reference sequence). CDR3 sequence (DNA): TGTGCCAGCAGTCCCGGGACAGGGTTTGGCTACACCTTC. Its translation: CASSPGTGFGYTF.

The V call is TRBV10-3, the J call TRBJ1-4; 7 bases are shared with TRBD1. V shed 6 bases, J shed 5 bases, and the junction held 9 bases outside the gene matches. CDR1 ENHRY and CDR2 SYGVKD come from the germline V gene. The CDR3 extends over 15 amino acids. This CDR3 reads CAISSPGQKNEKLFF. CDR3 coding DNA: TGTGCCATCAGCTCCCCGGGACAGAAGAATGAAAAACTGTTTTTT.

The CDR3 is CASSQAWNTEAFF. CDR3 DNA: TGCGCCAGCAGCCAAGCTTGGAACACTGAAGCTTTCTTT. The chain uses TRBV4-1 and TRBJ1-1, with D uncertain. V dropped 1 base and J dropped 1 base, with 4 bases sitting between them. The CDR3 is made up of 13 amino acids. CDR1 is MGHRA, CDR2 YSYEKL, per germline.

The chain is built from TRBV6-4 and TRBJ1-2; 7 bases line up with TRBD1. The germline gives CDR1 MRHNA, CDR2 SNTAGT. CDR3 size: 14 residues. The junction had 4 bases not matched to a gene; V was cut back by 0 bases and J by 6 bases. The CDR3: CASSDSAQGHGYTF. Here the CDR3 DNA reads TGTGCCAGCAGTGACTCGGCACAGGGGCATGGCTACACCTTC.

V and J are TRBV5-1 and TRBJ2-2, with 9 bases identical to TRBD1. Trimming at V came to 4 bases and at J to 2 bases, leaving 9 bases not matched to a gene. This CDR3 spans 17 amino acids. Germline V gives CDR1 SGHRS, CDR2 YFSETQ. CDR3 DNA: TGCGCCAGCAGCCACGACAGGACAGGGGAAAACACCGGGGAGCTGTTTTTT. Translation: CASSHDRTGENTGELFF.

This chain joins TRBV28 and TRBJ2-7, with 10 bases matching TRBD2. CDR3 size: 15 residues. Per germline, CDR1 MDHEN and CDR2 SYDVKM. J was trimmed by 6 bases and V by 5 bases; bases with no gene match: 10. CDR3: CASSDEAGGQSEQYF. The CDR3 DNA reads TGTGCCAGCAGTGACGAAGCGGGAGGGCAAAGCGAGCAGTACTTC.

CDR3 amino acids: CASSLVQGAYEQYF. The CDR3 region has the DNA TGTGCCAGCAGTTTAGTGCAGGGGGCCTACGAGCAGTACTTC. The rearrangement joins TRBV28 to TRBJ2-7; TRBD1 matches at 7 bases. The CDR3 is 14 residues long. The V segment lost 2 bases and the J segment 2 bases; nucleotides outside the gene matches: 3. Germline V CDR1 and CDR2: MDHEN, SYDVKM.

In its sample, this clone was seen once. Other DNA sequences in this specimen translate into the identical CDR3. The chain links TRBV28 to TRBJ1-1; D gene ambiguous. Between the trimmed V and J ends, which lost 3 bases and 1 base, there was a span of 9 bases. Germline V lookup: CDR1 MDHEN, CDR2 SYDVKM. The CDR3 extends over 14 amino acids. The CDR3 DNA sequence: TGTGCCAGCAGTTTTCGGGTTTCGAACACTGAAGCTTTCTTT. Translated: CASSFRVSNTEAFF.

This clone appeared once. The chain is built from TRBV28 and TRBJ1-2; D call uncertain. V lost 7 bases and J lost 2, with 20 bases in between. In germline, CDR1 is MDHEN, CDR2 SYDVKM. The CDR3 is 16 amino acids. Here the CDR3 DNA reads TGTGCCAGCACATCTCTAAACGGGGTCAGGAACTATGGCTACACCTTC. It is translated as CASTSLNGVRNYGYTF.

This clone was found once. V and J are TRBV28 and TRBJ1-4, with D possibly being TRBD1 (5 bases). The CDR3 runs 13 residues. Per the germline V gene, CDR1 is MDHEN and CDR2 is SYDVKM. With 4 bases removed from V and 7 bases from J, the gap between germline ends came to 10 bases. The CDR3 DNA reads TGTGCCAGCAGTTCGACAGTCAGTGAAAAACTGTTTTTT. This sequence encodes CASSSTVSEKLFF.

V usage is TRBV19 and J usage is TRBJ1-4, with D possibly TRBD1 on 6 matching bases. CDR3 length equals 11 residues. Germline V CDR1 and CDR2: LNHDA, SQIVND (reference sequence). V shed 6 bases and J shed 7 bases, with 6 bases lying between them. The CDR3 coding sequence is TGTGCCAGTAGGACAGGTGAAAAACTGTTTTTT. It is translated as CASRTGEKLFF.

The J gene is TRBJ1-1, the V gene TRBV6-5; D ambiguous. CDR1 is MNHEY, CDR2 SVGAGI, per germline. Trimming shortened V by 2 bases and J by 5 bases, and 9 bases separated the two germline ends. This CDR3 has 13 residues. The CDR3, as DNA: TGTGCCAGCAGTTACAGCGGTACTACTGAAGCTTTCTTT. Its protein product is CASSYSGTTEAFF.

The J gene is TRBJ1-5, the V gene TRBV18; no reliable D call. This CDR3 has 14 residues. Germline CDR1 reads KGHSH; CDR2 reads LQKENI. V was pared by 1 base and J by 5 bases, with 9 bases between. CDR3 sequence (DNA): TGTGCCAGCTCACCACGGCCCGGGGATCAGCCCCAGCATTTT. This gives the protein CASSPRPGDQPQHF.

The chain recombines TRBV2 with TRBJ2-1; the D gene is possibly TRBD2 (5 bases). Trimming left V 7 bases short and J 2 bases short, with 15 bases between. Germline V gives CDR1 SNHLY, CDR2 FYNNEI. The CDR3 contains 15 residues. As DNA, the CDR3 is TGTGCCAGCAATTTGAGGGAAACTGCCTACAATGAGCAGTTCTTC. Protein: CASNLRETAYNEQFF.

The genes are TRBV19 and TRBJ2-7; 7 bases fit TRBD2. Germline CDR1 is LNHDA and CDR2 is SQIVND (reference sequence). This CDR3 is built from 16 residues. V dropped 4 bases and J dropped 3; count of bases not matched to a gene: 12. For the CDR3, the DNA is TGTGCCAGTAGTAGAGCATGGAGGGAGGGCCTCTACGAGCAGTACTTC. Protein product: CASSRAWREGLYEQYF.

The chain is built from TRBV5-5 and TRBJ2-7, with TRBD2 identical over 8 bases. The CDR3 is made up of 15 amino acids. Trimming took 4 bases from V and 5 from J; bases not matched to a gene: 11. CDR1 is SGHKS and CDR2 is YYEKEE in the germline V gene (reference sequence). CDR3 residues: CASSPWSSGINEQYF. The CDR3 region has the DNA TGTGCCAGCAGCCCCTGGAGTAGCGGGATTAACGAGCAGTACTTC.

This clone has only one observation. This chain joins TRBV2 and TRBJ1-2; 9 positions match TRBD1. The CDR3 totals 15 residues. The ends lost 6 bases at V and 3 bases at J; junction bases unmatched: 8. Germline CDR1 is SNHLY and CDR2 is FYNNEI. The CDR3 loop is CASRKGQGPDYGYTF. The CDR3 DNA is TGTGCCAGCAGAAAGGGACAGGGCCCCGACTATGGCTACACCTTC.

The CDR3 nucleotides are TGTGCCAGCAGCTTATCAGGTTTAACCAATAATGAGCAGTTCTTC. Protein sequence: CASSLSGLTNNEQFF. The J gene is TRBJ2-1, the V gene TRBV7-2; D gene unclear. The CDR3 contains 15 residues. Germline V gene sequence: CDR1 SGHTA, CDR2 FQGNSA. V shed 2 bases and J shed 7 bases, with 15 bases lying between them. Using reference TRBV7-2 and TRBJ2-1 for the parts outside the CDR3, the full variable domain is GAGVSQSPSNKVTEKGKDVELRCDPISGHTALYWYRQSLGQGLEFLIYFQGNSAPDKSGLPSDRFSAERTGGSVSTLTIQRTQQEDSAVYLCASSLSGLTNNEQFFGPGTRLTVL.